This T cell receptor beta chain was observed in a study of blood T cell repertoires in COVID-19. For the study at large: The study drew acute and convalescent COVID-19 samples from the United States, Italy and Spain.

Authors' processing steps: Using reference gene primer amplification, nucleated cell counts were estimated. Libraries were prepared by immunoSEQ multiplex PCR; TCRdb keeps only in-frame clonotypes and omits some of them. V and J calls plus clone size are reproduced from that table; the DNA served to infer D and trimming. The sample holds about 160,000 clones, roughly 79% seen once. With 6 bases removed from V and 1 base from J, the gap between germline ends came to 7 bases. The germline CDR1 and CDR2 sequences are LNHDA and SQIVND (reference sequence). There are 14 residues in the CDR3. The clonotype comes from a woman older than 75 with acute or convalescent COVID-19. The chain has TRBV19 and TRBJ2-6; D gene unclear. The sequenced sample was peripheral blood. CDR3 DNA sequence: TGTGCCAGTAGGACTCATTCTGGGGCCAACGTCCTGACTTTC. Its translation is CASRTHSGANVLTF.